Presented here are 16 T cell receptor beta chains from one specimen sequenced in a study of blood T cell repertoires in COVID-19. Assay: immunoSEQ multiplex PCR; the TCRdb copy retains only in-frame clones and omits some. Of 250,000 or so clones listed, around 88% are singletons. The sample comprised PBMCs or T cells enriched from blood (not recorded which). These receptors all stem from a woman aged 40 to 50 with acute COVID-19.

This clone was observed many times. The chain has TRBV7-9 and TRBJ2-7; 10 positions match TRBD1. From germline, CDR1 is SEHNR and CDR2 FQNEAQ (reference sequence). The ends lost 8 bases at V and 4 bases at J; junction bases unmatched: 5. The CDR3 has 13 amino acids. The CDR3 bases are TGTGCCAGCGCCGGGACAGGGGTTTACGAGCAGTACTTC. This encodes CASAGTGVYEQYF.

V gene TRBV15 combines with J gene TRBJ2-5; D is perhaps TRBD1 (5 bases). The CDR3 has 13 amino acids. The germline V gene encodes CDR1 LNHNV and CDR2 YYDKDF (reference sequence). V lost 3 bases and J lost 5, with 10 bases in between. CDR3: CATSSVPGETQYF. CDR3 DNA sequence: TGTGCCACCAGCAGCGTTCCAGGGGAGACCCAGTACTTC.

The J gene is TRBJ2-1, the V gene TRBV4-1, with 11 bases fitting TRBD2. Germline V CDR1 and CDR2: MGHRA, YSYEKL. The CDR3 is made up of 17 amino acids. The junction had 8 bases not matched to a gene; V was cut back by 3 bases and J by 4 bases. The CDR3 reads CASSQAKRLAGYNEQFF. The CDR3 DNA reads TGCGCCAGCAGCCAGGCTAAAAGACTAGCGGGGTACAATGAGCAGTTCTTC.

DNA for the CDR3: TGTGCCAGCAGTACCGGACTAAACACCGGGGAGCTGTTTTTT. Residues: CASSTGLNTGELFF. This chain connects TRBV6-2 or TRBV6-3 to TRBJ2-2; D perhaps matches TRBD2 (6 bases). CDR3 length: 14 residues. In germline, CDR1 is MNHEY, CDR2 SVGEGT. Deletions cut 5 bases from V and 2 bases from J, with 9 bases between.

This sequence joins TRBV10-3 and TRBJ1-4, with 7 bases identical to TRBD1. CDR1 and CDR2 (germline): ENHRY, SYGVKD. The CDR3 has 14 amino acids. J was trimmed by 5 bases and V by 5 bases; bases with no gene match: 5. This CDR3 reads CAISPGQQNEKLFF. CDR3 in DNA: TGTGCCATCAGTCCGGGACAGCAGAATGAAAAACTGTTTTTT.

This clone was observed a handful of times. The rearrangement joins TRBV30 to TRBJ1-3, with TRBD1 matching 10 bases. The CDR3 has 15 amino acids. V lost 3 bases to trimming and J lost 6 bases; unmatched junction nucleotides: 8. Germline V CDR1 and CDR2: GTSNPN, SVGIG (reference sequence). The CDR3 here is CAWSTGTGDENTIYF. DNA of the CDR3: TGTGCCTGGAGCACCGGGACAGGGGATGAAAACACCATATATTTT.

In regard to this clone: Distinct nucleotide sequences in the sample also encode this CDR3. The chain combines TRBV29-1 with TRBJ1-1; D may be TRBD1 (5 bases). Germline V CDR1 and CDR2: SQVTM, ANQGSEA. This CDR3 comprises 13 residues. V shed 3 bases and J shed 1 base, with 9 bases lying between them. The CDR3, as DNA: TGCAGCGTTGACCGGGGGGGGAACACTGAAGCTTTCTTT. This encodes CSVDRGGNTEAFF. The complete variable domain, with remaining parts taken from reference TRBV29-1 and TRBJ1-1, reads SAVISQKPSRDICQRGTSLTIQCQVDSQVTMMFWYRQQPGQSLTLIATANQGSEATYESGFVIDKFPISRPNLTFSTLTVSNMSPEDSSIYLCSVDRGGNTEAFFGQGTRLTVV.

This clone has only one observation. This chain connects TRBV21-1 to TRBJ1-2. TRBV21-1 is a pseudogene locus. The CDR3 sequence is 14 residues long. CDR3 sequence: CASSKAGRRNGYTF. The CDR3 DNA reads TGTGCCAGCAGCAAAGCCGGACGGAGGAACGGCTACACCTTC.

The chain links TRBV6-5 to TRBJ2-7; 7 bases agree with TRBD1. Trimming took 5 bases from V and 3 from J; bases not matched to a gene: 4. This CDR3 comprises 13 residues. Looked up from germline, CDR1 is MNHEY and CDR2 is SVGAGI. CDR3 sequence (DNA): TGTGCCAGCAGTCGTAACAGGGGCTACGAGCAGTACTTC. This translates into CASSRNRGYEQYF.

This chain links TRBV12-5 with TRBJ1-4; possible D gene TRBD1, 5 bases. V lost 5 bases to trimming and J lost 7 bases, with 8 bases between them. This CDR3 is built from 12 residues. Germline values: CDR1 LGHNT, CDR2 FRNRAP. For the CDR3, the DNA is TGTGCTAGTGGTAATACAGGTGAAAAACTGTTTTTT. Translated: CASGNTGEKLFF.

V usage is TRBV19 and J usage is TRBJ2-1; TRBD1 aligns across 7 bases. The CDR3 spans 17 residues. Germline V gives CDR1 LNHDA, CDR2 SQIVND (reference sequence). V shed 4 bases, J shed 6 bases, and the junction held 15 bases outside the gene matches. CDR3 nucleotide sequence: TGTGCCAGTAGTACAGCTCGAACAGGGGCGCGGGTCAATGAGCAGTTCTTC. This codes for CASSTARTGARVNEQFF.

The chain links TRBV3-1 (or the pseudogene TRBV3-2) to TRBJ1-6; TRBD1 is a possible D gene (5 bases). CDR3 length equals 15 residues. V lost 1 base and J 10 bases, leaving 14 bases between the germline ends. In germline, CDR1 is LGHDT, CDR2 YNNKEL (reference sequence). Here the CDR3 reads CASSQVPGGKSPLHF. The CDR3 DNA is TGTGCCAGCAGCCAAGTTCCGGGGGGGAAGTCACCCCTCCACTTT.

The chain carries TRBV6-6 and TRBJ2-7; D is perhaps TRBD2 (5 bases). The V end lost 2 bases, the J end lost 7 bases, and 12 bases lay between the germline ends. Germline V gives CDR1 MNHNY, CDR2 SVGAGI (reference sequence). The CDR3 runs 13 residues. The CDR3 sequence is CASSYRETGEQYV. The CDR3 DNA reads TGTGCCAGCAGTTACAGGGAAACGGGGGAGCAGTACGTC.

The chain employs TRBV11-2 and TRBJ1-1; the D is unclear. This CDR3 comprises 14 residues. Trimming shortened V by 1 base and J by 7 bases, and 13 bases separated the two germline ends. The V gene's germline CDR1 is SGHAT and CDR2 FQNNGV. As DNA, the CDR3 is TGTGCCAGCAGCTTAGCTTTACAGTCAAATGAAGCTTTCTTT. It is translated as CASSLALQSNEAFF.

The chain couples TRBV6-5 to TRBJ2-7; 8 bases are shared with TRBD1. Germline V gene data show CDR1 as MNHEY and CDR2 as SVGAGI. The CDR3 has 15 residues. The V segment lost 5 bases and the J segment 5 bases; nucleotides outside the gene matches: 11. The CDR3 here is CASSRPGTGPHEQYF. The CDR3 nucleotides read TGTGCCAGCAGTCGTCCCGGGACAGGCCCCCACGAGCAGTACTTC.

This chain joins TRBV9 and TRBJ2-5; 8 bases line up with TRBD2. CDR1 is SGDLS and CDR2 is YYNGEE in the germline V gene. This CDR3 has 15 residues. V shed 3 bases, J shed 3 bases, and the junction held 7 bases outside the gene matches. This CDR3 is CASSATGTREETQYF. The CDR3 nucleotides read TGTGCCAGCAGCGCCACCGGGACTAGGGAAGAGACCCAGTACTTC.